Below are 24 T cell receptor beta chains sequenced from a single sample in a study of vaccination and CD4 T cells after COVID-19. These receptors are not linked to any known antigen. The sample's treatment: approximately 9-day PBMC culture with coronavirus spike peptide pools or control peptides (ViraFEST assay). The Oncomine TCR Beta short-read assay was applied to DNA of cultured CD4+ T cells. TCRdb reprocessed the PCR reads with MiXCR, giving one entry per CDR3 protein. The sample consists of about 15,000 distinct CDR3 sequences, more than 65% of them appearing once. The sample taken for sequencing was CD4+ T cells from blood, cultured in vitro. These receptors all come from a human donor who had recovered from COVID-19.

This clonotype has just a few counts. The chain couples TRBV27 to TRBJ2-7; 7 positions agree with TRBD2. CDR3 length equals 14 residues. Germline CDR1 reads MNHEY; CDR2 reads SMNVEV (reference sequence). J gave up 6 bases and V 10 bases, and 15 bases lay outside the gene matches. For the CDR3, the DNA is TGTGCCACCCGGGAGGCGGGGATAAGTCCCGAGCAGTACTTC. Protein sequence: CATREAGISPEQYF.

This clonotype was seen a single time. V usage is TRBV20-1 and J usage is TRBJ2-7; D gene uncertain. Deletions cut 4 bases from V and 7 bases from J, with 14 bases between. The CDR3 runs to 12 residues. Germline assignment: CDR1 DFQATT and CDR2 SNEGSKA (reference sequence). The CDR3 DNA sequence: TGCAGTGCTACCCAAAAGGAGTCGGAGCAGTACTTC. Amino acids: CSATQKESEQYF.

The rearrangement uses TRBV6-1 and TRBJ2-4; 9 bases are a match to TRBD2. V dropped 8 bases and J dropped 8; count of bases not matched to a gene: 16. CDR3 length equals 16 residues. Looked up from germline, CDR1 is MNHNS and CDR2 is SASEGT. CDR3 nucleotide sequence: TGTGCCAGCTCCCGGAGGGGAGCGGGAGGATGGGACATTCAGTACTTC. It codes for CASSRRGAGGWDIQYF.

This clonotype was counted a few times. CDR3 residues: CSARDPNRGNTEAFF. CDR3 nucleotide sequence: TGCAGTGCTAGAGATCCAAACAGGGGGAACACTGAAGCTTTCTTT. The rearrangement joins TRBV20-1 to TRBJ1-1, with TRBD1 matching 7 bases. CDR1 and CDR2 from the germline V gene are DFQATT and SNEGSKA (reference sequence). J was trimmed by 1 base and V by 0 bases; bases with no gene match: 5. The length of the CDR3 is 15 residues.

J is TRBJ1-2 and V is TRBV5-1; D may be TRBD1 (5 bases). Germline V CDR1 and CDR2: SGHRS, YFSETQ. Trimming cost V 2 bases and J 6 bases, with 11 bases left between them. CDR3 size: 13 residues. The CDR3 loop is CASSFGTVDGYTF. The CDR3 DNA sequence: TGCGCCAGCAGCTTCGGGACGGTGGATGGCTACACCTTC.

The V and J genes are TRBV25-1 and TRBJ2-5, with 9 positions matching TRBD1. The J segment lost 0 bases and the V segment lost 3 bases, leaving 5 bases of the junction unmatched. CDR1 is MGHDK and CDR2 is SYGVNS in the germline V gene. The CDR3 contains 16 residues. CDR3 protein: CASSEGQGSYQETQYF. DNA for the CDR3: TGTGCCAGCAGTGAGGGACAGGGATCGTACCAAGAGACCCAGTACTTC.

The chain links TRBV7-2 to TRBJ1-6, with unresolved D. Germline V CDR1 and CDR2: SGHTA, FQGNSA. The CDR3 runs 16 residues. Trimming took off 1 base at V and 7 bases at J, with 14 bases between the two ends. CDR3 sequence (DNA): TGTGCCAGCAGCTTAGAACTTGCCCGAGTAAATTCACCCCTCCACTTT. Amino acids: CASSLELARVNSPLHF.

This clonotype occurred a few times. The chain links TRBV20-1 to TRBJ2-5, with 14 bases identical to TRBD2. The CDR3 consists of 14 residues. Per the germline V gene, CDR1 is DFQATT and CDR2 is SNEGSKA (reference sequence). With 6 bases clipped from V and 6 bases from J, the junction kept 6 bases outside the gene matches. This CDR3 is CSARTSGRWKTQYF. CDR3 bases: TGCAGTGCGAGGACTAGCGGGAGGTGGAAGACCCAGTACTTC.

J is TRBJ1-6 and V is TRBV19; maybe TRBD1 (6 bases). Trimming removed 6 bases from V and 7 bases from J, with 10 bases in between. The V gene's germline CDR1 is LNHDA and CDR2 SQIVND (reference sequence). The CDR3 sequence is 13 residues long. In DNA, the CDR3 is TGTGCCAGTAGCATCGGGACAAATTCACCCCTCCACTTT. Protein product: CASSIGTNSPLHF.

The chain combines TRBV6-2 or TRBV6-3 with TRBJ2-7; 9 bases map to TRBD1. The germline V gene has CDR1 MNHEY and CDR2 SVGEGT. The V and J ends lost 10 bases and 3 bases, in that order; junction bases with no gene match: 10. This CDR3 has 14 amino acids. This chain's CDR3 is CATRLVTGGYEQYF. CDR3 coding DNA: TGTGCCACCCGGTTAGTGACAGGGGGCTACGAGCAGTACTTC.

Here the CDR3 reads CASLETGYADTQYF. In DNA, the CDR3 is TGTGCCAGCCTAGAGACCGGCTACGCAGATACGCAGTATTTT. The rearrangement joins TRBV7-9 to TRBJ2-3; D ambiguous. Germline V gene sequence: CDR1 SEHNR, CDR2 FQNEAQ (reference sequence). Trimming took off 8 bases at V and 4 bases at J, with 16 bases between the two ends. The CDR3 sequence is 14 residues long.

The rearrangement uses TRBV28 and TRBJ1-2, with D uncertain. CDR1 MDHEN and CDR2 SYDVKM come from the germline V gene. The ends were cut back, 4 bases at V and 5 bases at J, with 5 bases in the middle. CDR3 size: 11 residues. In nucleotides, the CDR3 is TGTGCCAGCAGTTACTTGTATGGCTACACCTTC. Translation gives CASSYLYGYTF.

CDR3 DNA sequence: TGTGCCAGCAGGCTCCGGGACAGGATGGACTCCTACAATGAGCAGTTCTTC. Amino acids: CASRLRDRMDSYNEQFF. This sequence joins TRBV6-1 and TRBJ2-1; TRBD1 matches at 8 bases. This CDR3 contains 17 residues. The V segment lost 6 bases and the J segment 0 bases; nucleotides outside the gene matches: 10. Germline V gene data show CDR1 as MNHNS and CDR2 as SASEGT.

The chain couples TRBV6-2 or TRBV6-3 to TRBJ1-2; the D is unclear. The V end was cut by 6 bases, the J end by 4 bases, with 18 bases between. Per the germline V gene, CDR1 is MNHEY and CDR2 is SVGEGT. This CDR3 spans 15 amino acids. The CDR3 loop reads CASRRDGRLSYGYTF. DNA of the CDR3: TGTGCCAGCAGACGCGACGGGAGGCTAAGCTATGGCTACACCTTC.

In its sample, this clonotype was seen once. The chain combines TRBV25-1 with TRBJ1-1, with a weak D call TRBD1 (6 bases). Looked up from germline, CDR1 is MGHDK and CDR2 is SYGVNS. The CDR3 runs 15 residues. V was trimmed by 3 bases and J by 7 bases, leaving 18 bases between them. The CDR3: CASSDRTGRPGEAFF. The DNA for the CDR3 is TGTGCCAGCAGTGACCGTACAGGGCGGCCGGGTGAAGCTTTCTTT.

The chain has TRBV25-1 and TRBJ1-2, with D perhaps matching TRBD1 (6 bases). CDR1 is MGHDK and CDR2 is SYGVNS in the germline V gene. Trimming stripped 1 base from V and 6 bases from J, with 9 bases between. The length of the CDR3 is 13 residues. The CDR3 DNA reads as TGTGCCAGCAGTGAATGGGGGCTGGATGGCTACACCTTC. Translation gives CASSEWGLDGYTF.

The chain links TRBV24-1 to TRBJ2-7; no reliable D call. V was pared by 8 bases and J by 6 bases, with 13 bases between. Germline values: CDR1 KGHDR, CDR2 SFDVKD. The CDR3 length is 12 residues. CDR3: CATNNGPGEQYF. CDR3 coding DNA: TGTGCCACCAATAACGGACCGGGCGAGCAGTACTTC.

V is TRBV7-8 and J is TRBJ2-7; tentative D call: TRBD2 (5 bases). V was cut by 6 bases and J by 6 bases, with 18 bases left in between. The CDR3 runs 14 residues. Germline CDR1 SGHVS, CDR2 FQNEAQ. CDR3 sequence (DNA): TGTGCCAGCAGTAGGCAACCCCGGACTCCCGAGCAGTACTTC. It yields the protein CASSRQPRTPEQYF.

This chain connects TRBV28 to TRBJ1-1; D is unresolved. The germline V and J ends were trimmed by 5 bases and 6 bases, with 10 bases remaining between them. The CDR3 is 12 amino acids. Germline CDR1 MDHEN, CDR2 SYDVKM. CDR3 region: CASSAGIAEAFF. Written as DNA, the CDR3 is TGTGCCAGCAGTGCCGGGATCGCTGAAGCTTTCTTT.

This chain connects TRBV19 to TRBJ1-6, with 8 bases matching TRBD1. V lost 8 bases to trimming and J lost 8 bases; unmatched junction nucleotides: 8. The CDR3 runs to 14 residues. The germline gives CDR1 LNHDA, CDR2 SQIVND (reference sequence). In nucleotides, the CDR3 is TGTGCCAGTCATCCGACAGGGGTATATTCACCCCTCCACTTT. It is translated as CASHPTGVYSPLHF.

The V call is TRBV2, the J call TRBJ2-3; TRBD1 might be the D (5 bases). Trimming took off 6 bases at V and 0 bases at J, with 7 bases between the two ends. Germline V gene data show CDR1 as SNHLY and CDR2 as FYNNEI. The CDR3 totals 13 residues. In DNA, the CDR3 is TGTGCCAGCAGACAGGACAGCACAGATACGCAGTATTTT. Translated, it gives CASRQDSTDTQYF.

The CDR3 loop is CASSSTGLSNQPQHF. DNA for the CDR3: TGTGCCAGCAGTTCGACGGGACTGAGCAATCAGCCCCAGCATTTT. V and J are TRBV6-2 or TRBV6-3 and TRBJ1-5; TRBD1 is a possible D gene (5 bases). CDR1 is MNHEY, CDR2 SVGEGT, per germline. The ends were cut back, 4 bases at V and 1 base at J, with 11 bases in the middle. The length of the CDR3 is 15 residues.

The chain couples TRBV20-1 to TRBJ2-5, with D perhaps TRBD1 or TRBD2 (5 bases each). The CDR3 covers 13 residues. Looked up from germline, CDR1 is DFQATT and CDR2 is SNEGSKA (reference sequence). The V end was cut by 5 bases, the J end by 5 bases, with 15 bases between. CDR3 sequence: CSAGTAPRETQYF. The CDR3 DNA is TGCAGTGCTGGGACGGCGCCCCGGGAGACCCAGTACTTC.

In this sample, this clonotype turned up a few times. The V and J genes are TRBV20-1 and TRBJ2-2; D might be TRBD2 (5 bases). The germline V gene encodes CDR1 DFQATT and CDR2 SNEGSKA (reference sequence). The CDR3 runs 15 residues. With 6 bases removed from V and 3 bases from J, the gap between germline ends came to 17 bases. The CDR3 loop is CSALTGGRDTGELFF. CDR3 DNA: TGCAGTGCCCTGACGGGCGGGCGAGACACCGGGGAGCTGTTTTTT.